A selection of T cell receptor delta chains follows, all from one sample in a study of Vδ1+ human thymocytes. TCRdb reanalysed the multiplex PCR reads via CATT. The sample lists 45,000 to 60,000 delta-chain clones, over 13% occurring once. Sequences were obtained from Vdelta1+ gamma-delta thymocytes from the thymus. These receptors all stem from a girl under two years old who had congenital heart surgery. Each CDR3 is given with its conserved first and last residue. The D gene is left open where the match is weak. Some rows have no size entry. The others give once, few or many, or a class for an expanded clone.

D: NA; size: NA; J: TRDJ1; V: TRAV29/DV5; DNA: TGTGCAGCAGATCTCCTATTGTGGGGACTAATCTACACCGATAAACCCATCTTT; CDR3: CAADLLLWGLIYTDKPIF
D: TRDD3; size: NA; J: TRDJ1; V: TRDV1; DNA: TGTGCTCTTGGGGACCCAGACTCTATCCGGATCTTTACTGGGGGATGGATGTACACCGATAAACTCATCTTT; CDR3: CALGDPDSIRIFTGGWMYTDKLIF
D: TRDD3; size: few; J: TRDJ1; V: TRDV1; DNA: TGTGCTCTTGGGGAACCTGGCCTTCCCGGACTGGGGGATGACACCGATAAACTCATCTTT; CDR3: CALGEPGLPGLGDDTDKLIF
D: TRDD3; size: few; J: TRDJ1; V: TRDV1; DNA: TGTGCTCTTGGGGATCTTATTCCCCCATGCTGGGGGACCGATAAACTCATCTTT; CDR3: CALGDLIPPCWGTDKLIF
D: TRDD3; size: few; J: TRDJ1; V: TRDV1; DNA: TGTGCTCTTGGGGTGGATCCCCCTCTGGGGGATCCATACACCGATAAACTCATCTTT; CDR3: CALGVDPPLGDPYTDKLIF
D: TRDD3; size: few; J: TRDJ1; V: TRDV1; DNA: TGTGCTCCTGGGGGCGGCAGACCTCAATTGGGGGATACCCAGGACGATAAACTCATCTTT; CDR3: CAPGGGRPQLGDTQDDKLIF
D: NA; size: NA; J: TRDJ1; V: TRDV1; DNA: TGTGCTCTTGGGGAAAAGCAGGGTCCTACAGGTGAAAGAGGACTCATCTTT; CDR3: CALGEKQGPTGERGLIF
D: NA; size: NA; J: TRDJ1; V: TRDV1; DNA: TGTGCTCTTGGGGAACCTTTGGGCATACGAAAACTCATCTTT; CDR3: CALGEPLGIRKLIF
D: TRDD3; size: NA; J: TRDJ1; V: TRDV2; DNA: TGTGCCCGGAAGGAACTGGGGGACCATGTAAGGACCGATAAACTCATCTTT; CDR3: CARKELGDHVRTDKLIF
D: NA; size: NA; J: TRDJ1; V: TRDV1; DNA: TGTGCTCTTGGGGAAGGGTTCCCCCTCCTGTACACCGATAAACTCATCTTT; CDR3: CALGEGFPLLYTDKLIF
D: TRDD3; size: few; J: TRDJ1; V: TRDV1; DNA: TGTGCTCTTGGGGAACTCCCTACTCTGGGGGATATAATCGATAAACTCATCTTT; CDR3: CALGELPTLGDIIDKLIF
D: TRDD3; size: NA; J: TRDJ1; V: TRDV1; DNA: TGTGCTCTTGGCATGGGCACTGGGGGATATTGGAGGCGTGGTGACACCGATAAACTCATCTTT; CDR3: CALGMGTGGYWRRGDTDKLIF
D: TRDD3; size: few; J: TRDJ1; V: TRDV1; DNA: TGTGCTCTTGGGGAACTTGATACCTCCAGTAACATTCGTACTGGGGGATTACACGGCGATAAACTCATCTTT; CDR3: CALGELDTSSNIRTGGLHGDKLIF
D: NA; size: few; J: TRDJ1; V: TRDV1; DNA: TGTGCTCTTGGGGAACACAGACTAGCTGATAAACTCATCTTT; CDR3: CALGEHRLADKLIF
D: NA; size: NA; J: TRDJ1; V: TRDV1; DNA: TGTGCTCTTGGGGGTCTTCCTGGGTTAGGCACCGATAAACTCATCTTT; CDR3: CALGGLPGLGTDKLIF
D: TRDD3; size: NA; J: TRDJ1; V: TRDV2; DNA: TGTGCCTGTGACCCCCCGGAGGGGGGATCTTTATACACCGATAAACTCATCTTT; CDR3: CACDPPEGGSLYTDKLIF
D: NA; size: NA; J: TRDJ1; V: TRDV1; DNA: TGTGCTCTTGGGGAACGACTTAGGGGACGCTTTTCTAAACTCATCTTT; CDR3: CALGERLRGRFSKLIF
D: TRDD3; size: NA; J: TRDJ1; V: TRDV1; DNA: TGTGCTCTTGGGGAATTTGGCGGGGGGGGATACGCCGTTATCGATAAACTCATCTTT; CDR3: CALGEFGGGGYAVIDKLIF
D: TRDD3; size: NA; J: TRDJ1; V: TRDV1; DNA: TGTGCTCTTGGGGATATCCTGCGGGGGGGGTACGCGTACTGGGGGATACGGACAGGCACCGATAAACTCATCTTT; CDR3: CALGDILRGGYAYWGIRTGTDKLIF
D: NA; size: few; J: TRDJ1; V: TRDV1; DNA: TGTGCTCTTGGGGAACTAGCCTTCCCCACGAGGGGGGTTAGACGTCCTAAGTACACCGATAAACTCATCTTT; CDR3: CALGELAFPTRGVRRPKYTDKLIF
D: NA; size: few; J: TRDJ1; V: TRDV1; DNA: TGTGCTCTTGGGGGCCAGGCCTTCCTACGGAGGGGATACGCAGGTAAACTCATCTTT; CDR3: CALGGQAFLRRGYAGKLIF
D: TRDD3; size: NA; J: TRDJ1; V: TRDV1; DNA: TGTGCTCTTGGGGAACCCGGTCGGATTATTTCCTACGTCCGATCTGGGGGATACACCGATAAACTCATCTTT; CDR3: CALGEPGRIISYVRSGGYTDKLIF
D: TRDD3; size: NA; J: TRDJ1; V: TRAV29/DV5; DNA: TGTGCAGCCCCGCGACATCTAATCTGGGGGATACGCCCTCCAGATTACATCGATAAACTCATCTTT; CDR3: CAAPRHLIWGIRPPDYIDKLIF
D: TRDD3; size: NA; J: TRDJ1; V: TRDV1; DNA: TGTGCTCTTGGGCCAAGAGAGTACTGGGGGATAGGGGCCCGCACCGATAAACTCATCTTT; CDR3: CALGPREYWGIGARTDKLIF
D: TRDD3; size: NA; J: TRDJ1; V: TRDV1; DNA: TGTGCTCTTGGGGAACAGTGGGGGATACGGTACACCGATAAACTCATCTTT; CDR3: CALGEQWGIRYTDKLIF
D: NA; size: few; J: TRDJ1; V: TRDV1; DNA: TGTGCTCTTGGGGATAGATGTACCGGGGAGTACACCGATAAACTCATCTTT; CDR3: CALGDRCTGEYTDKLIF
D: NA; size: NA; J: TRDJ1; V: TRDV1; DNA: TGTGCTCTTGGGGAAACTGTACTGGGTTACACCGATAAACTCATCTTT; CDR3: CALGETVLGYTDKLIF
D: TRDD2; size: few; J: TRDJ1; V: TRDV1; DNA: TGTGCTCTTGGGAACCCAGCCTTCCTACCCCGATCCACCGATAAACTCATCTTT; CDR3: CALGNPAFLPRSTDKLIF